The 18 T cell receptor beta chains presented below share a single source sample, sequenced in a study of CXCR3-negative and CXCR3-positive naive CD8 T cells. These TCRs are of unknown antigen specificity. Study results and limitations: For CXCR3-positive naive cells, TRB CDR3s were more hydrophobic than those of CXCR3-negative naive cells.

5' RACE that incorporated UMI labels was used to prepare the TRB cDNA libraries. TCRdb re-analyzed the 5' RACE reads; it lists each CDR3 protein once, without DNA. The sample includes approximately 140,000 distinct CDR3 sequences. The specimen was naive CXCR3+ CD8+ T cells from blood. Subset noted: CD45RO-CCR7+CD27+CD95- naive CD8+ T cells expressing CXCR3 (TNR3+). These receptors were obtained from a human donor in good health. Some clones in this sample may be carry-over from other donors' samples.

V is TRBV2 and J is TRBJ1-2. The CDR3 runs to 18 residues. Germline lookup yields CDR1 SNHLY and CDR2 FYNNEI. CDR3 amino acids: CASSEALISPTNGYGYTF.

V usage is TRBV7-8 and J usage is TRBJ2-1; the TRBD1 assignment by TCRdb is unverifiable without DNA. The CDR3 runs to 15 residues. Germline values: CDR1 SGHVS, CDR2 FQNEAQ. This CDR3 is CASSVGTGLHNEQFF.

The V gene is TRBV6-5, the J gene TRBJ2-5; TCRdb outputs TRBD2, but without DNA this stays unchecked. This CDR3 is 17 amino acids long. Germline V CDR1 and CDR2: MNHEY, SVGAGI. Here the CDR3 reads CASLGPLGAGGPETQYF.

V usage is TRBV6-5 and J usage is TRBJ2-5; TCRdb indicates TRBD2, and absent DNA this call remains unverified. This CDR3 has 17 residues. CDR1 and CDR2 from the germline V gene are MNHEY and SVGAGI. The CDR3 here is CASSYERGLGETMTQYF.

The chain carries TRBV4-2 and TRBJ2-2; the D call from TCRdb, TRBD2, cannot be confirmed without DNA. This CDR3 is 20 amino acids long. Germline values: CDR1 LGHNA, CDR2 YNFKEQ. CDR3 region: CASSQEGGLSDDSNTGELFF.

The chain has TRBV6-5 and TRBJ1-5; lacking DNA, the TRBD1 call made by TCRdb goes unchecked. CDR3 length: 15 amino acids. CDR1 and CDR2 from the germline V gene are MNHEY and SVGAGI. CDR3 residues: CASSPTGGRGQPQHF.

The V gene is TRBV4-1, the J gene TRBJ2-1; TCRdb picks TRBD2, but there is no DNA to check that call. The germline gives CDR1 MGHRA, CDR2 YSYEKL. CDR3 size: 17 residues. CDR3 sequence reads: CASSQDGIGLAVNEQFF.

The chain uses TRBV29-1 and TRBJ1-3. CDR1 is SQVTM and CDR2 is ANQGSEA in the germline V gene. The CDR3 covers 12 residues. Here the CDR3 reads CSVVGVGNTIYF.

The chain combines TRBV12-3 or TRBV12-4 with TRBJ1-1. CDR3 length equals 13 residues. CDR3: CASSLILGIEAFF.

The V gene is TRBV28, the J gene TRBJ1-4; as DNA is missing, the TRBD1 call by TCRdb cannot be tested. Germline lookup yields CDR1 MDHEN and CDR2 SYDVKM. The CDR3 totals 15 residues. CDR3 sequence: CASSSRTGAKEKLFF.

The CDR3 sequence is CASSYSITSHNEQFF. The V gene is TRBV6-6, the J gene TRBJ2-1. Germline V CDR1 and CDR2: MNHNY, SVGAGI (reference sequence). The CDR3 length is 15 residues.

The genes are TRBV29-1 and TRBJ2-2; the D call of TRBD2 rests on TCRdb alone, since no DNA is present to check it. The CDR3 runs 18 residues. Germline V lookup: CDR1 SQVTM, CDR2 ANQGSEA. The CDR3 sequence: CSVVSPGPSRTDTGELFF.

The rearrangement uses TRBV29-1 and TRBJ2-7; the TRBD2 assignment by TCRdb is unverifiable without DNA. This CDR3 region has 14 residues. Germline V gene lookup returns CDR1 SQVTM and CDR2 ANQGSEA. CDR3 sequence: CSLWTSGRSYEQYF.

The J gene is TRBJ1-1, the V gene TRBV7-6; the TCRdb D gene call, TRBD1, has no DNA to confirm it. The CDR3 sequence is 12 residues long. Germline-derived CDR1 and CDR2 are SGHVS and FNYEAQ. CDR3 amino acids: CASSLATGEAFF.

This chain uses TRBV27 with TRBJ2-1; absent DNA, TCRdb's TRBD1 call cannot be checked. This CDR3 has 13 residues. The germline gives CDR1 MNHEY, CDR2 SMNVEV (reference sequence). CDR3 in amino acids: CASSLGAPNEQFF.

V is TRBV19 and J is TRBJ2-7. This CDR3 spans 14 amino acids. CDR1 is LNHDA, CDR2 SQIVND, per germline (reference sequence). This CDR3 reads CASSIDDLAYEQYF.

This chain's CDR3 is CASSQAGQVPTNEKLFF. The gene calls are TRBV14 and TRBJ1-4; TCRdb's D call of TRBD1 is untestable without DNA. Germline V gene data show CDR1 as SGHDN and CDR2 as FVKESK. CDR3 length: 17 amino acids.

The chain combines TRBV20-1 with TRBJ2-1; TCRdb selects TRBD2, and the lack of DNA leaves this call unchecked. The CDR3 is made up of 14 amino acids. The germline CDR1 and CDR2 sequences are DFQATT and SNEGSKA (reference sequence). The CDR3: CSAPGSERYNEQFF.